Listed here are 32 T cell receptor beta chains from one sample, sequenced in a study of neurological immune-mediated disorders. MiXCR, run by TCRdb on the 5' RACE reads, gives a single entry per CDR3 protein. The table records 65,000 to 95,000 distinct CDR3 sequences, about 5.5% of them present only once. The sequenced sample was PBMCs. Receptor source: a woman between 25 and 40 years old with multiple sclerosis.

Comments on this clonotype: The junction shows a germline mismatch at one end, possibly a read error. The chain employs TRBV5-6 and TRBJ1-6; 10 bases map to TRBD1. In germline, CDR1 is SGHDT, CDR2 YYEEEE. This CDR3 spans 14 amino acids. The CDR3: CASSPTGGNSTLNF. The CDR3, as DNA: TGTGCCAGCAGCCCGACAGGGGGCAATTCAACCCTCAACTTT.

This clonotype was seen at least ten times. V gene TRBV7-6 combines with J gene TRBJ2-3; TRBD1 might be the D (6 bases). The CDR3 has 14 amino acids. Germline assignment: CDR1 SGHVS and CDR2 FNYEAQ. The V end was cut by 2 bases, the J end by 7 bases, with 13 bases between. DNA of the CDR3: TGTGCCAGCAGCTTAAACAGGGTGGTAAATACGCAGTATTTT. Its protein is CASSLNRVVNTQYF.

This chain uses TRBV20-1 with TRBJ2-7; unclear D gene. This CDR3 has 14 amino acids. Germline loops: CDR1 DFQATT, CDR2 SNEGSKA (reference sequence). V was cut by 5 bases and J by 4 bases, with 18 bases left in between. CDR3 amino acids: CSARVPQAPYEQYF. In DNA, the CDR3 is TGCAGTGCTCGGGTGCCCCAGGCTCCGTACGAGCAGTACTTC.

This clonotype was detected ten times or more. The DNA of the CDR3 is TGTGCCAGCAGTTACGGCGGTTTACGCGAGCAGTACGTC. Protein product: CASSYGGLREQYV. The chain is built from TRBV6-2 or TRBV6-3 and TRBJ2-7; D remains unclear. Germline V gene lookup returns CDR1 MNHEY and CDR2 SVGEGT. This CDR3 is 13 amino acids long. Trimming took off 2 bases at V and 6 bases at J, with 11 bases between the two ends.

This clonotype was seen many times. The rearrangement joins TRBV5-1 to TRBJ2-7; TRBD1 matches 9 bases. V lost 4 bases to trimming and J lost 3 bases; unmatched junction nucleotides: 11. The CDR3 is 16 amino acids. CDR1 is SGHRS and CDR2 is YFSETQ in the germline V gene. The CDR3 sequence is CASSQMPGTGNYEQYV. CDR3 sequence (DNA): TGCGCCAGCAGCCAAATGCCCGGGACAGGGAACTACGAGCAGTACGTC.

This clonotype was seen many times. The rearrangement links TRBV7-8 to TRBJ1-5; 12 bases fit TRBD1. The CDR3 is made up of 16 amino acids. Trimming at V came to 1 base and at J to 6 bases, leaving 4 bases not matched to a gene. CDR1 and CDR2 from the germline V gene are SGHVS and FQNEAQ. CDR3 sequence: CASSLVGTGGPQPQHF. The DNA for the CDR3 is TGTGCCAGCAGCTTAGTCGGGACAGGGGGCCCTCAGCCCCAGCATTTT.

The V and J genes are TRBV11-3 and TRBJ2-2; no definite D call. The CDR3 runs 14 residues. V was cut by 5 bases and J by 4 bases, with 11 bases left in between. Germline V lookup: CDR1 SGHNT, CDR2 YENEEA. CDR3 protein: CASSLGSLTGELFF. CDR3 DNA: TGTGCCAGCAGCCTCGGTAGCCTCACCGGGGAGCTGTTTTTT.

This clonotype was observed at least ten times. CDR3 sequence: CASSPAGTSGGNEQFF. In DNA form, the CDR3 reads TGTGCCAGCAGTCCCGCCGGGACTAGCGGGGGAAATGAGCAGTTCTTC. The V gene is TRBV12-3 or TRBV12-4, the J gene TRBJ2-1, with 14 bases matching TRBD2. This CDR3 contains 16 residues. Trimming removed 5 bases from V and 7 bases from J; junction bases left unmatched: 7.

This clonotype was recorded at least ten times. The rearrangement links TRBV5-6 to TRBJ2-5; D unresolved. The CDR3 is 16 residues long. CDR1 SGHDT and CDR2 YYEEEE come from the germline V gene. Deletions cut 2 bases from V and 0 bases from J, with 14 bases between. The chain's CDR3 is CASSFKAFLHQETQYF. The DNA for the CDR3 is TGTGCCAGCAGCTTCAAGGCATTCTTGCACCAAGAGACCCAGTACTTC.

This clonotype was seen at least ten times. This chain uses TRBV5-1 with TRBJ2-5, with a tentative D call TRBD1 (6 bases). V gave up 0 bases and J gave up 0 bases, with 6 bases separating them. CDR3 length: 14 amino acids. The V gene's germline CDR1 is SGHRS and CDR2 YFSETQ. For the CDR3, the DNA is TGCGCCAGCAGCTTGGGACAGGACCAAGAGACCCAGTACTTC. Its translation: CASSLGQDQETQYF.

The sample holds many counts of this clonotype. The V call is TRBV27, the J call TRBJ2-2; D unclear. Germline V CDR1 and CDR2: MNHEY, SMNVEV (reference sequence). Trimming cost V 4 bases and J 4 bases, with 4 bases left between them. The CDR3 runs 12 residues. CDR3 DNA sequence: TGTGCCAGCAGTTACCCCACCGGGGAGCTGTTTTTT. Amino acid sequence: CASSYPTGELFF.

The rearrangement uses TRBV5-1 and TRBJ1-1; 7 nucleotides align to TRBD1. Unmatched junction bases numbered 5, after V lost 2 bases and J lost 4 bases. Germline CDR1 SGHRS, CDR2 YFSETQ. This CDR3 comprises 14 residues. For the CDR3, the DNA is TGCGCCAGCAGCTTAGACAGGGCGGTCACTGAAGCTTTCTTT. Its protein is CASSLDRAVTEAFF.

This clonotype has a count of ten or more. This rearrangement joins TRBV6-2 or TRBV6-3 to TRBJ1-4; D is uncertain. Between the trimmed V and J ends, which lost 3 bases and 8 bases, there was a span of 13 bases. The CDR3 length is 14 residues. Germline CDR1 is MNHEY and CDR2 is SVGEGT. The CDR3 DNA reads as TGTGCCAGCAGTTATACCGGGCGCCCCGAAAAACTGTTTTTT. Translated: CASSYTGRPEKLFF.

This clonotype was observed many times. V and J are TRBV20-1 and TRBJ2-3; TRBD2 matches at 14 bases. The junction had 7 bases not matched to a gene; V was cut back by 3 bases and J by 5 bases. The CDR3 runs to 16 residues. The germline V gene encodes CDR1 DFQATT and CDR2 SNEGSKA (reference sequence). The CDR3 sequence: CSASLGTSGGRDTQYF. The CDR3 DNA reads TGCAGTGCTAGCCTTGGGACTAGCGGGGGACGAGATACGCAGTATTTT.

This clonotype was seen ten or more times. The chain is built from TRBV12-3 or TRBV12-4 and TRBJ1-1, with 7 nucleotides matching TRBD1. V shed 5 bases, J shed 4 bases, and the junction held 4 bases outside the gene matches. This CDR3 is 13 amino acids long. The CDR3 loop is CASSLRDSTEAFF. CDR3 nucleotide sequence: TGTGCCAGCAGTCTCCGGGACAGCACTGAAGCTTTCTTT.

This clonotype was observed at least ten times. The chain carries TRBV4-1 and TRBJ2-3; D unresolved. The CDR3 is 14 amino acids. The germline CDR1 and CDR2 sequences are MGHRA and YSYEKL. Trimming stripped 4 bases from V and 4 bases from J, with 12 bases between. For the CDR3, the DNA is TGCGCCAGCAGCCCAGCAGTCCCCCCAGATACGCAGTATTTT. As protein: CASSPAVPPDTQYF.

This clonotype has ten or more counts. The gene calls are TRBV10-2 and TRBJ2-1, with 7 bases matching TRBD1. CDR1 and CDR2 from the germline V gene are WSHSY and SAAADI. V was clipped by 4 bases and J by 0 bases; unmatched bases: 6. CDR3 length: 16 residues. The DNA for the CDR3 is TGCGCCAGCAGTGGAATAGGGGGCCCCTCCTACAATGAGCAGTTCTTC. It yields the protein CASSGIGGPSYNEQFF.

In its sample, this clonotype was seen many times. The rearrangement links TRBV5-1 to TRBJ2-2; D perhaps matches TRBD2 (5 bases). Trimming left V 0 bases short and J 2 bases short, with 11 bases between. There are 16 residues in the CDR3. Germline V gene data show CDR1 as SGHRS and CDR2 as YFSETQ. CDR3 sequence: CASSLGTSGNTGELFF. In DNA, the CDR3 is TGCGCCAGCAGCTTGGGTACCAGCGGAAACACCGGGGAGCTGTTTTTT.

This clonotype was observed many times. The chain carries TRBV5-1 and TRBJ1-1, with D possibly being TRBD1 (6 bases). This CDR3 region has 17 residues. V was trimmed by 4 bases and J by 0 bases, leaving 19 bases between them. In germline, CDR1 is SGHRS, CDR2 YFSETQ. This CDR3 reads CASSQTIQGSMNTEAFF. The CDR3 DNA follows: TGCGCCAGCAGCCAGACGATACAGGGTTCTATGAACACTGAAGCTTTCTTT.

This clonotype appeared a few times. The chain employs TRBV5-5 and TRBJ2-3; D is perhaps TRBD1 (7 bases). Germline-derived CDR1 and CDR2 are SGHKS and YYEKEE (reference sequence). The CDR3 is 15 residues long. Trimming cost V 5 bases and J 0 bases, with 13 bases left between them. The CDR3 DNA sequence: TGTGCCAGCAGACTACAGGGGAGGAGCACAGATACGCAGTATTTT. Translating it yields CASRLQGRSTDTQYF.

This clonotype was found a few times. V gene TRBV5-1 combines with J gene TRBJ2-6; tentatively, D is TRBD1 (5 bases). V lost 0 bases to trimming and J lost 4 bases, with 5 bases between them. Germline CDR1 is SGHRS and CDR2 is YFSETQ. This CDR3 has 14 residues. Here the CDR3 DNA reads TGCGCCAGCAGCTTGGGGACAGGGGCCAACGTCCTGACTTTC. It codes for CASSLGTGANVLTF. The complete variable domain, with remaining parts taken from reference TRBV5-1 and TRBJ2-6, reads KAGVTQTPRYLIKTRGQQVTLSCSPISGHRSVSWYQQTPGQGLQFLFEYFSETQRNKGNFPGRFSGRQFSNSRSEMNVSTLELGDSALYLCASSLGTGANVLTFGAGSRLTVL.

This clonotype showed up many times. The chain has TRBV20-1 and TRBJ1-1, with D uncertain. Trimming removed 3 bases from V and 7 bases from J, with 21 bases in between. The CDR3 is 15 residues long. The germline CDR1 and CDR2 sequences are DFQATT and SNEGSKA (reference sequence). CDR3 nucleotide sequence: TGCAGTGCTAGTTCTGGGCCGTATCCAACCCGTGAAGCTTTCTTT. It yields the protein CSASSGPYPTREAFF.

There are many counts of this clonotype. This rearrangement joins TRBV6-1 to TRBJ2-3, with 8 bases that match TRBD1. Per the germline V gene, CDR1 is MNHNS and CDR2 is SASEGT. V was pared by 5 bases and J by 1 base, with 2 bases of the junction left unmatched. CDR3 length: 14 residues. CDR3 region: CASSPGQGTDTQYF. The CDR3 coding sequence is TGTGCCAGCAGTCCGGGACAGGGCACAGATACGCAGTATTTT.

This chain links TRBV12-3 or TRBV12-4 with TRBJ2-1; possibly TRBD2 for D (6 bases). The CDR3 loop spans 12 amino acids. V lost 9 bases and J 3 bases, leaving 9 bases between the germline ends. The CDR3 DNA reads TGTGCCAGTAGCGGAGTCTACAATGAGCAGTTCTTC. Residues: CASSGVYNEQFF.

V usage is TRBV6-6 and J usage is TRBJ2-3; D gene uncertain. Trimming removed 4 bases from V and 5 bases from J, with 10 bases in between. Germline lookup yields CDR1 MNHNY and CDR2 SVGAGI (reference sequence). The length of the CDR3 is 13 residues. The CDR3 loop is CASSSYVLDTQYF. The DNA of the CDR3 is TGTGCCAGCAGTTCATATGTATTAGATACGCAGTATTTT.

This clonotype was detected ten times or more. The V call is TRBV15, the J call TRBJ2-5, with D possibly matching TRBD2 (6 bases). This CDR3 comprises 13 residues. In germline, CDR1 is LNHNV, CDR2 YYDKDF (reference sequence). Trimming removed 0 bases from V and 5 bases from J, with 7 bases in between. CDR3 protein: CATSRDRGETQYF. The CDR3 DNA reads TGTGCCACCAGCAGAGATCGGGGGGAGACCCAGTACTTC.

This clonotype was observed at least ten times. The chain joins TRBV20-1 to TRBJ2-7, with a weak D call TRBD2 (6 bases). Trimming left V 4 bases short and J 6 bases short, with 13 bases between. CDR1 and CDR2 from the germline V gene are DFQATT and SNEGSKA (reference sequence). This CDR3 contains 12 residues. Here the CDR3 DNA reads TGCAGTGCTACCGGTGCGGGAACCGAGCAGTACGTC. Protein sequence: CSATGAGTEQYV.

This clonotype was seen many times. This sequence joins TRBV5-6 and TRBJ1-2, with TRBD1 as a possible D gene (5 bases). CDR1 SGHDT and CDR2 YYEEEE come from the germline V gene. The CDR3 loop spans 12 amino acids. With 4 bases removed from V and 5 bases from J, the gap between germline ends came to 9 bases. This CDR3 is CASSQGRYGYTF. In nucleotides, the CDR3 is TGTGCCAGCAGCCAGGGAAGATATGGCTACACCTTC.

There are a few counts of this clonotype. This sequence joins TRBV28 and TRBJ2-7; TRBD1 matches 8 bases. The CDR3 totals 14 residues. The junction had 12 bases not matched to a gene; V was cut back by 7 bases and J by 7 bases. Germline CDR1 reads MDHEN; CDR2 reads SYDVKM. CDR3: CASKQRQGADEQYF. For the CDR3, the DNA is TGTGCCAGCAAGCAACGGCAGGGGGCCGATGAGCAGTACTTC.

This clonotype was recorded many times. The CDR3 DNA follows: TGCGCCAGCAGCTTGGAGGTAGCGGGAGGCACAGATACGCAGTATTTT. Translated: CASSLEVAGGTDTQYF. The chain combines TRBV5-1 with TRBJ2-3; 9 nucleotides align to TRBD2. The V gene end was trimmed by 0 bases and the J gene end by 1 base; junction bases not matched to a gene: 3. The CDR3 covers 16 residues. In germline, CDR1 is SGHRS, CDR2 YFSETQ.

This clonotype occurred many times. This chain links TRBV20-1 with TRBJ2-1; D uncertain. CDR1 is DFQATT and CDR2 is SNEGSKA in the germline V gene (reference sequence). V was pared by 6 bases and J by 2 bases, with 11 bases between. The CDR3 is 13 amino acids. CDR3 residues: CSAPLHPYNEQFF. The CDR3, as DNA: TGCAGTGCCCCCCTCCACCCCTACAATGAGCAGTTCTTC.

This clonotype was recorded a few times. The V call is TRBV6-5, the J call TRBJ2-1; D not resolved. Germline CDR1 and CDR2: MNHEY and SVGAGI. This CDR3 spans 14 amino acids. V lost 0 bases and J 9 bases, leaving 12 bases between the germline ends. This CDR3 reads CASSYSTSPSEQFF. Written as DNA, the CDR3 is TGTGCCAGCAGTTACTCGACTTCGCCCAGTGAGCAGTTCTTC.